These 8 T cell receptor beta chains were sequenced from one sample in a study of blood T cell repertoires in COVID-19. The method was immunoSEQ multiplex PCR; TCRdb's version includes in-frame clones alone and lacks a portion of them. This table holds roughly 120,000 clones, 86% found once. Material: peripheral blood. The origin of the receptors is a man between 65 and 80 years old who had recovered from COVID-19.

V usage is TRBV7-9 and J usage is TRBJ2-3; the match to TRBD1 covers 7 bases. The CDR3 spans 16 residues. Germline values: CDR1 SEHNR, CDR2 FQNEAQ (reference sequence). Germline trimming cut 0 bases from V and 3 bases from J; bases unmatched to any gene: 6. CDR3 DNA: TGTGCCAGCAGCTTAGCCGCAGGGGGAAGAACAGATACGCAGTATTTT. It codes for CASSLAAGGRTDTQYF.

CDR3 in DNA: TGTGCCAGCAGCTCCGGTGGGGCTGCGGCCTCCGAGCAGTACTTC. It encodes CASSSGGAAASEQYF. V and J are TRBV6-5 and TRBJ2-7; a weak D match, TRBD1 (5 bases). CDR3 length equals 15 residues. Germline CDR1 reads MNHEY; CDR2 reads SVGAGI. V lost 6 bases to trimming and J lost 6 bases, with 21 bases between them.

The CDR3 nucleotides are TGTGCCAGCAGCAGAGCTAGCGGGGCCTCCGGTTCCGGGGAGCTGTTTTTT. This codes for CASSRASGASGSGELFF. J is TRBJ2-2 and V is TRBV7-2, with 9 bases aligning to TRBD2. The V and J ends lost 5 bases and 6 bases, in that order; junction bases with no gene match: 13. CDR1 is SGHTA and CDR2 is FQGNSA in the germline V gene. This CDR3 is 17 amino acids long. The full variable domain, rest sourced from reference TRBV7-2 and TRBJ2-2, is GAGVSQSPSNKVTEKGKDVELRCDPISGHTALYWYRQSLGQGLEFLIYFQGNSAPDKSGLPSDRFSAERTGGSVSTLTIQRTQQEDSAVYLCASSRASGASGSGELFFGEGSRLTVL.

Details on this clone: The sample carries other DNA sequences with the same CDR3. This chain uses TRBV5-1 with TRBJ2-1; TRBD2 matches 11 bases. Germline CDR1 is SGHRS and CDR2 is YFSETQ. V was clipped by 0 bases and J by 4 bases; unmatched bases: 0. The CDR3 is 15 residues long. The CDR3 protein is CASSLGLAGYNEQFF. Here the CDR3 DNA reads TGCGCCAGCAGCTTGGGACTAGCGGGATACAATGAGCAGTTCTTC. Combining the CDR3 with reference TRBV5-1 and TRBJ2-1 gives the whole variable domain KAGVTQTPRYLIKTRGQQVTLSCSPISGHRSVSWYQQTPGQGLQFLFEYFSETQRNKGNFPGRFSGRQFSNSRSEMNVSTLELGDSALYLCASSLGLAGYNEQFFGPGTRLTVL.

This clone was seen only a few times. The chain joins TRBV7-9 to TRBJ1-2, with a possible D match to TRBD1 (6 bases). The CDR3 sequence is 13 residues long. V dropped 5 bases and J dropped 2 bases, with 9 bases sitting between them. Germline CDR1 and CDR2: SEHNR and FQNEAQ (reference sequence). The CDR3 DNA is TGTGCCAGCAGCACCGGACAGAACTATGGCTACACCTTC. It encodes CASSTGQNYGYTF. Full variable domain (outside the CDR3, taken from reference TRBV7-9 and TRBJ1-2): DTGVSQNPRHKITKRGQNVTFRCDPISEHNRLYWYRQTLGQGPEFLTYFQNEAQLEKSRLLSDRFSAERPKGSFSTLEIQRTEQGDSAMYLCASSTGQNYGYTFGSGTRLTVV.

This chain links TRBV5-1 with TRBJ2-1, with 9 bases matching TRBD2. From germline, CDR1 is SGHRS and CDR2 YFSETQ. The CDR3 loop spans 15 amino acids. V was clipped by 1 base and J by 4 bases; unmatched bases: 3. CDR3 nucleotide sequence: TGCGCCAGCAGCTTGTGGCTAGCGGGATACAATGAGCAGTTCTTC. As protein: CASSLWLAGYNEQFF.

V gene TRBV14 combines with J gene TRBJ2-7; TRBD1 might be the D (5 bases). CDR1 is SGHDN, CDR2 FVKESK, per germline. The CDR3 has 16 amino acids. V lost 0 bases and J 0 bases, leaving 12 bases between the germline ends. CDR3: CASSQEAGWVSYEQYF. The CDR3 DNA is TGTGCCAGCAGCCAAGAAGCAGGGTGGGTCTCCTACGAGCAGTACTTC.

The chain couples TRBV7-9 to TRBJ2-5; no firm D call. Germline loops: CDR1 SEHNR, CDR2 FQNEAQ (reference sequence). Trimming cost V 3 bases and J 1 base, with 9 bases left between them. The CDR3 consists of 14 residues. CDR3: CASSLANSQETQYF. The CDR3 nucleotides read TGTGCCAGCAGCTTGGCCAACAGCCAAGAGACCCAGTACTTC. The variable domain in full, completed from reference TRBV7-9 and TRBJ2-5, reads DTGVSQNPRHKITKRGQNVTFRCDPISEHNRLYWYRQTLGQGPEFLTYFQNEAQLEKSRLLSDRFSAERPKGSFSTLEIQRTEQGDSAMYLCASSLANSQETQYFGPGTRLLVL.